This record looks at one T cell receptor beta chain sequence and its context. This sample was taken from a study of cytomegalovirus exposure and HLA in healthy donors. Primers for the PCR totalled 60 Vbeta and 13 Jbeta. Data came from immunoSEQ multiplex PCR; TCRdb stores just in-frame clones and leaves some out. Among around 110,000 clones listed, over 55% were seen once. The CDR3 runs to 13 residues. V was cut by 11 bases and J by 3 bases, with 16 bases left in between. The germline V gene has CDR1 LNHDA and CDR2 SQIVND (reference sequence). Sequenced input: PBMCs. The TCR was taken from a female donor in good health and CMV-seronegative. The chain employs TRBV19 and TRBJ1-1; D is possibly TRBD1 (5 bases). Here the CDR3 DNA reads TGTGCCTCTCGGGGCAGGGAGGACACTGAAGCTTTCTTT. It specifies CASRGREDTEAFF.